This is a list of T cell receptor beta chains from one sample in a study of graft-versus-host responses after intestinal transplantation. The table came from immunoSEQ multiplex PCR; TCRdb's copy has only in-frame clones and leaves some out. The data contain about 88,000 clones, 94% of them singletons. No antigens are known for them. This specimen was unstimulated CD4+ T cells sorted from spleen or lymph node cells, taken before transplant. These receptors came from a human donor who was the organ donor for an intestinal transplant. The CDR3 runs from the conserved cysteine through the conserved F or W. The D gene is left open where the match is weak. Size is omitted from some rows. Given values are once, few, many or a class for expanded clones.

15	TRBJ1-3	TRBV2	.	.	CASRFSGGVGNTIYF	TGTGCCAGCCGGTTTTCGGGAGGGGTTGGAAACACCATATATTTT
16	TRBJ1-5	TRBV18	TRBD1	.	CASSPRQGASNQPQHF	TGTGCCAGCTCCCCGAGACAGGGGGCAAGCAATCAGCCCCAGCATTTT
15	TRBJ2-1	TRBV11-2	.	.	CASSLTDAAGSEQFF	TGTGCCAGCAGCTTAACGGACGCGGCGGGTAGTGAGCAGTTCTTC
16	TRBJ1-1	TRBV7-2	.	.	CASSSRVQNSNTEAFF	TGTGCCAGCAGCTCCCGGGTCCAGAATTCGAACACTGAAGCTTTCTTT
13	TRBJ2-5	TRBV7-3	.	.	CASSPRLQETQYF	TGTGCCAGCAGCCCCCGACTCCAAGAGACCCAGTACTTC
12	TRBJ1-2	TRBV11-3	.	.	CASAGNNYGYTF	TGTGCCAGCGCTGGGAATAACTATGGCTACACCTTC
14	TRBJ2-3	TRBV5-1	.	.	CASSLEKSTDTQYF	TGCGCCAGCAGCTTGGAAAAGAGCACAGATACGCAGTATTTT
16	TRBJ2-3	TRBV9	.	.	CASSGPWDTETDTQYF	TGTGCCAGCAGCGGACCCTGGGACACTGAAACAGATACGCAGTATTTT
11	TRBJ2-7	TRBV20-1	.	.	CSAKRGSEQYF	TGCAGTGCTAAGAGAGGGAGCGAGCAGTACTTC
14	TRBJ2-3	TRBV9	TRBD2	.	CASSVTSGADTQYF	TGTGCCAGCAGCGTGACTAGCGGTGCAGATACGCAGTATTTT
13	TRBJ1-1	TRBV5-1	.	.	CASSLGEGTEAFF	TGCGCCAGCAGCTTGGGGGAGGGCACTGAAGCTTTCTTT
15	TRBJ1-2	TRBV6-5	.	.	CASSYSGGPLQGYTF	TGTGCCAGCAGTTACTCGGGCGGGCCACTCCAAGGCTACACCTTC
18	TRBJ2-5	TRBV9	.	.	CASSRRAGWKGWQETQYF	TGTGCCAGCAGCCGAAGGGCGGGGTGGAAGGGTTGGCAAGAGACCCAGTACTTC
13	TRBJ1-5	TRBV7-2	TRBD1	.	CASSPTGNQPQHF	TGTGCCAGCAGCCCGACAGGGAATCAGCCCCAGCATTTT
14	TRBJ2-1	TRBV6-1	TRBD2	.	CASSEGTSRNEQFF	TGTGCCAGCAGTGAAGGGACTAGTCGGAATGAGCAGTTCTTC
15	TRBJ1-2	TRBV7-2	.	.	CASSLGQNPNYGYTF	TGTGCCAGCAGCTTAGGGCAGAACCCTAACTATGGCTACACCTTC
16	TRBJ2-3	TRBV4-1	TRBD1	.	CASSQRQGEGTDTQYF	TGCGCCAGCAGCCAACGACAGGGTGAGGGCACAGATACGCAGTATTTT
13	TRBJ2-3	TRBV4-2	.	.	CASSIGMGDTQYF	TGTGCCAGCAGTATAGGCATGGGAGATACGCAGTATTTT
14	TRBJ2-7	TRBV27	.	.	CASSLYRGGYEQYF	TGTGCCAGCAGTTTATACCGGGGTGGGTACGAGCAGTACTTC
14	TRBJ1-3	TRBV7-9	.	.	CASSTRGGGNTIYF	TGTGCCAGCAGCACTCGGGGCGGTGGAAACACCATATATTTT
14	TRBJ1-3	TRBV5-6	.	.	CASSLALQGNTIYF	TGTGCCAGCAGCTTGGCCTTACAAGGAAACACCATATATTTT
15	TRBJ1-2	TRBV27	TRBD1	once	CASSLNRQGSYGYTF	TGTGCCAGCAGTTTGAACCGACAGGGGAGCTATGGCTACACCTTC
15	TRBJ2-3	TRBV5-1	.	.	CASSLVWAHTDTQYF	TGCGCCAGCAGCTTGGTTTGGGCCCACACAGATACGCAGTATTTT
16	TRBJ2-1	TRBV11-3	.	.	CASSLRADSGYNEQFF	TGTGCCAGCAGCTTACGGGCGGACTCGGGCTACAATGAGCAGTTCTTC
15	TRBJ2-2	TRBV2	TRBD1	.	CASSAGTGGTGELFF	TGTGCCAGCAGTGCCGGGACAGGTGGAACCGGGGAGCTGTTTTTT
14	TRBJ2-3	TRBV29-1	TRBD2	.	CSVLLAGFTDTQYF	TGCAGCGTCCTACTAGCGGGGTTCACAGATACGCAGTATTTT
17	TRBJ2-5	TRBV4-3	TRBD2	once	CASSQAFSSGGQETQYF	TGCGCCAGCAGCCAAGCGTTCTCCAGCGGGGGCCAAGAGACCCAGTACTTC
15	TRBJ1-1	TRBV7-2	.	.	CASSPQAHLNTEAFF	TGTGCCAGCAGCCCTCAGGCACACCTTAACACTGAAGCTTTCTTT
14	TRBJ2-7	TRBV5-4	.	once	CASSYSGSSYEQYF	TGTGCCAGCAGTTATAGTGGCAGCTCCTACGAGCAGTACTTC
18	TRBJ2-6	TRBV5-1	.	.	CASSFEGRIGSGANVLTF	TGCGCCAGCAGCTTCGAGGGACGGATCGGCTCTGGGGCCAACGTCCTGACTTTC
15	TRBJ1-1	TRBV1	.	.	CTSPRGGTRDTEAFF	TGCACCAGCCCCAGGGGAGGGACGAGGGACACTGAAGCTTTCTTT
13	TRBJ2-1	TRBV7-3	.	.	CASSQPTRGEQFF	TGTGCCAGCAGCCAACCGACTAGAGGTGAGCAGTTCTTC
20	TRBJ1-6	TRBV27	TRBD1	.	CASSLFSMYDREEDNSPLHF	TGTGCCAGCAGTTTATTCTCTATGTATGACAGGGAAGAAGATAATTCACCCCTCCACTTT
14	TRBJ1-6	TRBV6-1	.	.	CASSYWRTNSPLHF	TGTGCCAGCAGTTATTGGCGGACGAATTCACCCCTCCACTTT
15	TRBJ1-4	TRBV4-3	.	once	CASSQGFGGNEKLFF	TGCGCCAGCAGCCAAGGTTTTGGCGGTAATGAAAAACTGTTTTTT
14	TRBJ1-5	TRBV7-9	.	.	CASSLGAVNQPQHF	TGTGCCAGCAGCTTAGGGGCAGTCAATCAGCCCCAGCATTTT
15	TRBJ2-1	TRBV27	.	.	CASRLLQGHYNEQFF	TGTGCCAGCAGGTTACTGCAGGGCCACTACAATGAGCAGTTCTTC
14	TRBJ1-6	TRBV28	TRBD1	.	CAIRKTGGNSPLHF	TGTGCCATCCGGAAGACAGGGGGCAATTCACCCCTCCACTTT
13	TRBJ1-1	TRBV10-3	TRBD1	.	CAITTGDAAEAFF	TGTGCCATCACGACAGGGGACGCTGCTGAAGCTTTCTTT
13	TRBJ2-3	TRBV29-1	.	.	CSGVSPSTDTQYF	TGCAGCGGGGTTTCGCCCAGCACAGATACGCAGTATTTT
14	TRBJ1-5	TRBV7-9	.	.	CASSLANSNQPQHF	TGTGCCAGCAGCTTAGCCAACAGCAATCAGCCCCAGCATTTT
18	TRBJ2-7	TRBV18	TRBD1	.	CASSLTSQGTGNPYEQYF	TGTGCCAGCTCACTTACTTCCCAAGGGACAGGGAACCCCTACGAGCAGTACTTC
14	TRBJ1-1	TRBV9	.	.	CASSVNVENTEAFF	TGTGCCAGCAGCGTGAATGTGGAGAACACTGAAGCTTTCTTT
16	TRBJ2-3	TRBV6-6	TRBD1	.	CASSNKNRGQSDTQYF	TGTGCCAGCAGTAACAAGAACAGGGGGCAGTCCGATACGCAGTATTTT
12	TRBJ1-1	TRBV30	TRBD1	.	CAWSARQGPAFF	TGTGCCTGGAGTGCCCGACAGGGGCCGGCTTTCTTT
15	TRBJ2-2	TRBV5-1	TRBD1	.	CASSRDRGDTGELFF	TGCGCCAGCTCTCGGGACAGGGGTGACACCGGGGAGCTGTTTTTT